Shown below are 32 T cell receptor beta chains from a single sample sequenced in a study of a mutant IDH1 vaccine in newly diagnosed glioma. This table comes from immunoSEQ multiplex PCR, and its TCRdb copy is limited to in-frame clones, with some not included. The sample has 50,000 to 65,000 clones; more than 75% are singletons. Which antigens these TCRs recognize remains unknown. Documented time point: week 23, last vaccination. The investigators gave 300 ug of mutant IDH1 20-mer peptide in each vaccine dose, together with topical imiquimod. Specimen: PBMCs, collected from a glioma patient whose treatment included an IDH1 peptide vaccine. These receptors were collected from a man between 40 and 49 years old with glioma.

The chain couples TRBV28 to TRBJ2-7, with 7 bases lining up with TRBD2. Per germline, CDR1 MDHEN and CDR2 SYDVKM. The CDR3 consists of 13 residues. The V segment lost 11 bases and the J segment 2 bases; nucleotides outside the gene matches: 9. The CDR3 region is CAVGGTTTYEQYF. The CDR3 DNA reads TGTGCCGTGGGAGGGACTACAACCTACGAGCAGTACTTC.

This chain connects TRBV5-1 to TRBJ2-5, with TRBD1 identical over 9 bases. Germline CDR1 and CDR2: SGHRS and YFSETQ. The CDR3 contains 13 residues. With 8 bases clipped from V and 1 base from J, the junction kept 3 bases outside the gene matches. The CDR3 spells CASKQGAQETQYF. The DNA of the CDR3 is TGCGCCAGTAAACAGGGGGCCCAAGAGACCCAGTACTTC. Variable domain in full (rest from reference TRBV5-1 and TRBJ2-5): KAGVTQTPRYLIKTRGQQVTLSCSPISGHRSVSWYQQTPGQGLQFLFEYFSETQRNKGNFPGRFSGRQFSNSRSEMNVSTLELGDSALYLCASKQGAQETQYFGPGTRLLVL.

The table lists this clone with a few counts. The J gene is TRBJ1-1, the V gene TRBV19; weak D call: TRBD1 (5 bases). This CDR3 is 11 amino acids long. Trimming stripped 8 bases from V and 7 bases from J, with 11 bases between. Germline CDR1 reads LNHDA; CDR2 reads SQIVND (reference sequence). The CDR3 DNA follows: TGTGCCAGTGGACATGACAGTGAAGCTTTCTTT. It yields the protein CASGHDSEAFF.

At least ten counts were recorded for this clone. The chain is built from TRBV14 and TRBJ1-2, with a possible D match to TRBD1 (6 bases). CDR1 SGHDN and CDR2 FVKESK come from the germline V gene. The V gene lost 4 bases and the J gene lost 4 bases, with 16 bases spanning the gap. The CDR3 loop spans 15 amino acids. Here the CDR3 reads CASSRAGRGAYGYTF. The CDR3 region has the DNA TGTGCCAGCAGCCGGGCGGGAAGGGGGGCCTATGGCTACACCTTC.

The chain couples TRBV13 to TRBJ2-1; no definite D call. Deletions cut 5 bases from V and 1 base from J, with 6 bases between. Germline CDR1 is PRHDT and CDR2 is FYEKMQ (reference sequence). The CDR3 consists of 13 residues. The CDR3 DNA is TGTGCCAGCAGCGAACGGTCCTACAATGAGCAGTTCTTC. Translated, it gives CASSERSYNEQFF.

The count of this clone is one. The chain carries TRBV5-3 and TRBJ1-1, with 9 bases identical to TRBD1. TRBV5-3 falls under the ORF class, with uncertain function. Trimming removed 2 bases from V and 11 bases from J; junction bases left unmatched: 10. The CDR3 is 14 residues long. CDR3 in amino acids: CARSFNRDRVRAFF. The CDR3 DNA reads TGTGCCAGAAGCTTTAACCGGGACAGGGTTCGGGCTTTCTTT.

The chain recombines TRBV7-9 with TRBJ2-7, with 9 bases aligning to TRBD2. Germline V lookup: CDR1 SEHNR, CDR2 FQNEAQ (reference sequence). This CDR3 is 14 amino acids long. V gave up 8 bases and J gave up 3 bases; unmatched junction bases: 8. Written as DNA, the CDR3 is TGTGCCAGCTTCCGGCTAGCGGGACGCTACGAGCAGTACTTC. Residues: CASFRLAGRYEQYF.

This clone appeared a single time. This chain joins TRBV28 and TRBJ2-7; 10 bases agree with TRBD1. The V gene end was trimmed by 6 bases and the J gene end by 7 bases; junction bases not matched to a gene: 6. Germline V lookup: CDR1 MDHEN, CDR2 SYDVKM. The CDR3 sequence is 13 residues long. The chain's CDR3 is CASSWDRGGEQYF. The CDR3 nucleotides read TGTGCCAGCAGCTGGGACAGGGGAGGAGAGCAGTACTTC.

The chain links TRBV6-1 to TRBJ1-2, with D unclear. CDR1 and CDR2 (germline): MNHNS, SASEGT. This CDR3 is 12 amino acids long. V shed 5 bases and J shed 2 bases, with 6 bases lying between them. The CDR3 protein is CASSNGNYGYTF. The DNA for the CDR3 is TGTGCCAGCAGTAACGGAAACTATGGCTACACCTTC.

The chain has TRBV6-5 and TRBJ2-1; D gene unclear. CDR1 and CDR2 (germline): MNHEY, SVGAGI. The CDR3 length is 13 residues. The ends were cut back, 8 bases at V and 7 bases at J, with 15 bases in the middle. CDR3 residues: CASGRQDQNEQFF. The CDR3 DNA reads TGTGCCAGCGGCAGGCAGGACCAAAATGAGCAGTTCTTC.

The CDR3 DNA is TGCGCCAGCAGCCAAGAGAAGTCGGGACTAGCGGGAAGAGCCAAAAACATTCAGTACTTC. Translating gives CASSQEKSGLAGRAKNIQYF. V usage is TRBV4-3 and J usage is TRBJ2-4; TRBD2 aligns across 13 bases. CDR1 and CDR2 from the germline V gene are LGHNA and YSLEER. The J segment lost 0 bases and the V segment lost 0 bases, leaving 8 bases of the junction unmatched. The CDR3 consists of 20 residues.

The chain is built from TRBV15 and TRBJ2-4; 10 nucleotides align to TRBD2. CDR1 is LNHNV and CDR2 is YYDKDF in the germline V gene (reference sequence). This CDR3 is built from 15 residues. The J segment lost 3 bases and the V segment lost 1 base, leaving 0 bases of the junction unmatched. The CDR3 loop reads CATSRVAGGKNIQYF. CDR3 nucleotides: TGTGCCACCAGCAGAGTAGCGGGGGGCAAAAACATTCAGTACTTC.

The chain has TRBV7-9 and TRBJ2-6, with D perhaps matching TRBD2 (6 bases). Germline-derived CDR1 and CDR2 are SEHNR and FQNEAQ (reference sequence). V lost 5 bases, J lost 4 bases, and 15 bases lay in between. CDR3 length: 16 amino acids. In nucleotides, the CDR3 is TGTGCCAGCAGCCCCGGAGGGGCCGCGGGGGCCAACGTCCTGACTTTC. Amino acids: CASSPGGAAGANVLTF.

This chain uses TRBV10-3 with TRBJ2-7; no firm D call. V lost 0 bases and J lost 5, with 11 bases in between. Germline values: CDR1 ENHRY, CDR2 SYGVKD. The CDR3 extends over 14 amino acids. This CDR3 reads CAISESELEDEQYF. CDR3 sequence (DNA): TGTGCCATCAGTGAGTCCGAGCTAGAGGACGAGCAGTACTTC.

This clone appeared once. The V and J genes are TRBV7-3 and TRBJ1-2, with a tentative D call TRBD1 (6 bases). CDR3 length equals 15 residues. V gave up 1 base and J gave up 2 bases, with 11 bases separating them. Germline CDR1 reads SGHTA; CDR2 reads FQGTGA. CDR3 region: CASSLSSGQNYGYTF. The CDR3 nucleotides are TGTGCCAGCAGCTTAAGTTCGGGACAAAACTATGGCTACACCTTC.

This chain uses TRBV9 with TRBJ2-5; 7 positions match TRBD1. The CDR3 length is 13 residues. The trim removed 3 bases at V and 2 bases at J, leaving 1 base unmatched. From germline, CDR1 is SGDLS and CDR2 YYNGEE. The CDR3 loop is CASSGQGQETQYF. The CDR3 DNA follows: TGTGCCAGCAGCGGACAGGGACAAGAGACCCAGTACTTC.

The CDR3 nucleotides are TGTGCCAGCAGCTTAGTGGTTACGCAGTATTTT. It translates to CASSLVVTQYF. This chain uses TRBV25-1 with TRBJ2-3, with D unclear. V was shortened by 6 bases and J by 8 bases, with 9 bases between the two germline ends. Germline CDR1 MGHDK, CDR2 SYGVNS. This CDR3 is 11 amino acids long.

The gene calls are TRBV5-8 and TRBJ2-7; the D is unclear. Deletions cut 10 bases from V and 3 bases from J, with 14 bases between. Germline loops: CDR1 SGHTS, CDR2 YDEGEE. The CDR3 is 12 amino acids. CDR3 nucleotide sequence: TGTGCCGCGCCCCTAGGGCTCTACGAGCAGTACTTC. It encodes CAAPLGLYEQYF. The full variable domain, rest sourced from reference TRBV5-8 and TRBJ2-7, is EAGVTQSPTHLIKTRGQQATLRCSPISGHTSVYWYQQALGLGLQFLLWYDEGEERNRGNFPPRFSGRQFPNYSSELNVNALELEDSALYLCAAPLGLYEQYFGPGTRLTVT.

The rearrangement joins TRBV29-1 to TRBJ2-2; D uncertain. The CDR3 contains 11 residues. Trimming took off 4 bases at V and 7 bases at J, with 7 bases between the two ends. CDR1 and CDR2 from the germline V gene are SQVTM and ANQGSEA. CDR3 region: CSVGLGGELFF. As DNA, the CDR3 is TGCAGCGTTGGACTGGGCGGGGAGCTGTTTTTT.

The chain is built from TRBV10-2 and TRBJ1-2; TRBD1 matches at 8 bases. After removal of 5 bases from V and 4 bases from J, the junction contained 0 bases not matched to a gene. This CDR3 has 12 residues. Germline values: CDR1 WSHSY, CDR2 SAAADI. The CDR3 DNA follows: TGCGCCAGCAGTACAGGGGGCTATGGCTACACCTTC. It encodes CASSTGGYGYTF.

The chain couples TRBV5-1 to TRBJ2-7, with a weak D call TRBD2 (6 bases). The V and J ends lost 4 bases and 9 bases respectively, with 26 bases between them. The CDR3 length is 16 residues. Germline CDR1 and CDR2: SGHRS and YFSETQ. CDR3 protein: CASSRESGLEFNGQYF. CDR3 in DNA: TGCGCCAGCAGCCGAGAATCGGGACTTGAGTTTAACGGGCAGTACTTC.

The rearrangement uses TRBV5-1 and TRBJ1-1; D gene ambiguous. CDR3 length equals 11 residues. Per the germline V gene, CDR1 is SGHRS and CDR2 is YFSETQ. Trimming cost V 4 bases and J 2 bases, with 3 bases left between them. CDR3 nucleotide sequence: TGCGCCAGCAGCGTAAACACTGAAGCTTTCTTT. Translation: CASSVNTEAFF. Drawing the rest from reference TRBV5-1 and TRBJ1-1, the complete variable domain is KAGVTQTPRYLIKTRGQQVTLSCSPISGHRSVSWYQQTPGQGLQFLFEYFSETQRNKGNFPGRFSGRQFSNSRSEMNVSTLELGDSALYLCASSVNTEAFFGQGTRLTVV.

The rearrangement uses TRBV5-1 and TRBJ2-3; TRBD2 matches at 9 bases. The germline V gene encodes CDR1 SGHRS and CDR2 YFSETQ. CDR3 length equals 18 residues. Trimming removed 0 bases from V and 6 bases from J; junction bases left unmatched: 14. The CDR3 DNA is TGCGCCAGCAGCTTGGTCCCTTATAGCGGGAGTTTCCGTGATACGCAGTATTTT. Protein sequence: CASSLVPYSGSFRDTQYF.

The chain employs TRBV5-1 and TRBJ1-1; 7 bases map to TRBD1. The germline V gene encodes CDR1 SGHRS and CDR2 YFSETQ. The CDR3 spans 13 residues. With V trimmed by 0 bases and J by 8 bases, 4 bases remained unmatched. The CDR3, as DNA: TGCGCCAGCAGCTTGGAGGGGGCTAGGGAAGCTTTCTTT. Translation gives CASSLEGAREAFF.

The chain links TRBV6-1 to TRBJ2-3; the D gene could be TRBD1 or TRBD2 (5 bases each). Germline V CDR1 and CDR2: MNHNS, SASEGT. V was cut by 6 bases and J by 4 bases, with 17 bases left in between. The CDR3 spans 15 residues. Here the CDR3 reads CASRVRDGRSDTQYF. CDR3 nucleotides: TGTGCCAGCAGGGTCCGGGACGGCAGGTCAGATACGCAGTATTTT.

V usage is TRBV5-6 and J usage is TRBJ2-1, with 8 nucleotides matching TRBD1. Germline trimming cut 4 bases from V and 3 bases from J; bases unmatched to any gene: 6. There are 15 residues in the CDR3. The germline CDR1 and CDR2 sequences are SGHDT and YYEEEE. The CDR3 sequence is CASSPGTGDYNEQFF. The CDR3 DNA reads TGTGCCAGCAGCCCGGGGACAGGCGACTACAATGAGCAGTTCTTC.

The chain is built from TRBV7-2 and TRBJ2-2; 8 bases match TRBD1. The junction had 6 bases not matched to a gene; V was cut back by 2 bases and J by 4 bases. Germline V lookup: CDR1 SGHTA, CDR2 FQGNSA. The CDR3 is 16 residues long. The DNA for the CDR3 is TGTGCCAGCAGCTTAAGGCAGGGGGCGGGCACCGGGGAGCTGTTTTTT. This sequence encodes CASSLRQGAGTGELFF.

The rearrangement joins TRBV5-1 to TRBJ2-1; possible D gene TRBD1, 6 bases. This CDR3 has 14 amino acids. CDR1 is SGHRS and CDR2 is YFSETQ in the germline V gene. The germline V and J ends were trimmed by 6 bases and 0 bases, with 10 bases remaining between them. CDR3: CASNRDTSYNEQFF. In DNA form, the CDR3 reads TGCGCCAGCAACCGGGACACCTCCTACAATGAGCAGTTCTTC.

This clone was counted once. The genes are TRBV5-3 and TRBJ2-1; TRBD2 matches at 10 bases. TRBV5-3 is an open reading frame, and its role is uncertain. The CDR3 has 19 residues. The junction had 20 bases not matched to a gene; V was cut back by 1 base and J by 10 bases. CDR3 DNA: TGTGCCAGAAGCTTGACAGGGGGTGCAGCGGGAGGGATCTCGGGGGAGCAGTTCTTC. This encodes CARSLTGGAAGGISGEQFF.

The rearrangement links TRBV6-1 to TRBJ2-1, with 7 bases aligning to TRBD1. Germline V lookup: CDR1 MNHNS, CDR2 SASEGT. With 7 bases clipped from V and 5 bases from J, the junction kept 8 bases outside the gene matches. The CDR3 spans 14 residues. The CDR3 DNA reads TGTGCCAGCACAGAGGGGGCGTTCAACAATGAGCAGTTCTTC. It is translated as CASTEGAFNNEQFF.

V and J are TRBV27 and TRBJ2-1; D gene ambiguous. Trimming cost V 8 bases and J 6 bases, with 14 bases left between them. Germline V gene lookup returns CDR1 MNHEY and CDR2 SMNVEV (reference sequence). CDR3 length: 13 residues. This CDR3 reads CASSTVSPNEQFF. Here the CDR3 DNA reads TGTGCCAGCTCGACCGTTTCTCCCAATGAGCAGTTCTTC.

The CDR3 DNA sequence: TGTGCCAGTACTGAGAGGTCGGCGGATACGCAGTATTTT. It codes for CASTERSADTQYF. The gene calls are TRBV19 and TRBJ2-3; no firm D call. This CDR3 comprises 13 residues. Trimming cost V 7 bases and J 6 bases, with 14 bases left between them. Germline CDR1 and CDR2: LNHDA and SQIVND (reference sequence).